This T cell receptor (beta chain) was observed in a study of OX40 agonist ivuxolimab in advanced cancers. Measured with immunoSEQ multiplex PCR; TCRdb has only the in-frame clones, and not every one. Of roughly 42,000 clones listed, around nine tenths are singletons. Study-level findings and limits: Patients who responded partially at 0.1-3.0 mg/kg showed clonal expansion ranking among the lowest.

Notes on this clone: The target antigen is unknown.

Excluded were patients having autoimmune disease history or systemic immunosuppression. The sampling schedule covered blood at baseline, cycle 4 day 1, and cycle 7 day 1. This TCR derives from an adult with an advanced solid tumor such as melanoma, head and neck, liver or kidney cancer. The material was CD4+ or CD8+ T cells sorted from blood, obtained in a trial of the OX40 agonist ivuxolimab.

The CDR3 spells CATSQTSNQPQHF. The DNA for the CDR3 is TGTGCCACCAGCCAAACTAGCAATCAGCCCCAGCATTTT. The rearrangement uses TRBV15 and TRBJ1-5; D uncertain. V was clipped by 5 bases and J by 0 bases, with 5 bases between them. The CDR3 totals 13 residues. The germline gives CDR1 LNHNV, CDR2 YYDKDF (reference sequence).